This entry is about one TCR beta chain. These data belong to a study of cytomegalovirus exposure and HLA in healthy donors. About the research overall: A subsequent analysis reported that the roughly 130 validation repertoires were produced on the same platform that had also been used for the 500 to 700 first-cohort repertoires.

The CDR3 length is 15 residues. Germline V CDR1 and CDR2: SNHLY, FYNNEI. Unmatched junction bases numbered 9, after V lost 6 bases and J lost 4 bases. These donors were members of the roughly 120-subject validation cohort, a group separate from the roughly 670-subject first cohort. Repertoires were generated with immunoSEQ multiplex PCR, while TCRdb's copy carries only in-frame clones and drops some. Here the sample spans approximately 300,000 clones, roughly 89% being singletons. The clonotype was recovered from a woman aged 18 to 35 in good health and CMV-seronegative. The sample taken for sequencing was PBMCs. The J gene is TRBJ2-4, the V gene TRBV2; 7 bases match TRBD1. Written as DNA, the CDR3 is TGTGCCAGCAGCCCCCAGACAGGGCAGAAAAACATTCAGTACTTC. As protein: CASSPQTGQKNIQYF.